This T cell receptor (beta chain) originates from a study of T-cell reconstitution after alpha-beta-depleted transplantation in children. Study-level findings and limits: At day 60, the high TCRbeta diversity found in some patients originated from recipient T cells and thymic progenitors that had survived. The study reportedly traced alpha-beta T cells about two months after transplant to several hundred expanded graft clones. At the one-year point after transplant, T-cell counts and TCRbeta diversity were found to come mostly from T cells that had been newly produced.

With regard to this clonotype: Its matching antigen is unknown.

TCRbeta library preparation incorporated unique molecular identifiers. Via MiXCR, TCRdb re-called the PCR reads, giving one row per CDR3 protein. The profile shows roughly 350,000 distinct CDR3 sequences, about 16% of them singletons. CDR3 size: 17 residues. The germline gives CDR1 LNHNV, CDR2 YYDKDF (reference sequence). Between the trimmed V and J ends, which lost 6 bases and 1 base, there was a span of 20 bases. The J gene is TRBJ2-3, the V gene TRBV15; D not certain. The clonotype originates from a male patient under 10 years old who had a stem cell transplant for acute lymphoblastic leukemia, so the T cells may come from the graft donor. Sample: PBMCs, mostly from graft donor cells, taken 360 days after TCRalphabeta/CD19-depleted stem cell transplant. CDR3 in DNA: TGTGCCACCAGTAGCACCGGGCCCTGGGGTGGCACAGATACGCAGTATTTT. Amino acid sequence: CATSSTGPWGGTDTQYF.